This T cell receptor (beta chain) is from a study of cytomegalovirus exposure and HLA in healthy donors. Overall study: In an earlier analysis, 90 million to 130 million unique TCR beta sequences were found from 150 million to 200 million T cells.

Germline V gene lookup returns CDR1 SEHNR and CDR2 FQNEAQ (reference sequence). With 5 bases clipped from V and 2 bases from J, the junction kept 7 bases outside the gene matches. The CDR3 is 15 residues long. Overall study findings and caveats: Later analysis found that TCR beta chains associated with HLA were more clonally expanded than other, equally common chains. In an earlier analysis, about 87% or about 30%: the productive usage of most TCR beta V segments.

Regarding this clone: No antigen is known for it.

Primers included in the PCR were 60 Vbeta and 13 Jbeta primers. Authors' analysis steps: Roughly 11 million of the 75 million to 95 million unique TCR beta chains counted in a later analysis were shared. Repertoires were generated with immunoSEQ multiplex PCR, while TCRdb's copy carries only in-frame clones and drops some. From that table come the V and J calls and clone size; the DNA was used to work out D and trimming. The sample lists approximately 200,000 clones; 65% to 85% were seen once. Sequenced: PBMCs. The chain couples TRBV7-9 to TRBJ2-3; 7 nucleotides match TRBD2. The TCR was taken from a woman younger than 45 in good health and CMV-seropositive. CDR3 nucleotides: TGTGCCAGCAGCCCCGAGGGGAGGGTCACAGATACGCAGTATTTT. It yields the protein CASSPEGRVTDTQYF.